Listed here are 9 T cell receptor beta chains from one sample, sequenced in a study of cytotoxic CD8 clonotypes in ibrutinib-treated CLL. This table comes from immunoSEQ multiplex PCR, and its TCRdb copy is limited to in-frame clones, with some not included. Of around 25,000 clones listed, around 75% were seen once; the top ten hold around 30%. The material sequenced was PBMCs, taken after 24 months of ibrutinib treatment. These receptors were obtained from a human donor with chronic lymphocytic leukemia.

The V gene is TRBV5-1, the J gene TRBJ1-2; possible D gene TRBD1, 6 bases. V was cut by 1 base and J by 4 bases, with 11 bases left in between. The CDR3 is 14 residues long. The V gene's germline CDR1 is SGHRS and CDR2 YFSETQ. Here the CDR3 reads CASSLLEGGYGYTF. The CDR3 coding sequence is TGCGCCAGCAGCTTGCTAGAGGGGGGCTATGGCTACACCTTC.

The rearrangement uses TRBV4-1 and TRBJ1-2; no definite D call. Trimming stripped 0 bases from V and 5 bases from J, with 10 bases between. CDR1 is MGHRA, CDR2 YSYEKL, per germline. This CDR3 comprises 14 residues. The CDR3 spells CASSQDSGFYGYTF. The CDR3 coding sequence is TGCGCCAGCAGCCAAGATTCCGGTTTTTATGGCTACACCTTC.

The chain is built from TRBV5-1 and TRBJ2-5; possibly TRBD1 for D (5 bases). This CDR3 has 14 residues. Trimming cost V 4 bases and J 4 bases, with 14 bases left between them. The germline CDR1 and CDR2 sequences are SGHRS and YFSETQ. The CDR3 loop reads CASSLQVLRETQYF. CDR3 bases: TGCGCCAGCAGCCTACAGGTCCTTAGAGAGACCCAGTACTTC.

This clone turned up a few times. The CDR3 spells CASSAGTSNYNEQFF. The DNA of the CDR3 is TGTGCCAGCAGCGCCGGGACTAGCAATTACAATGAGCAGTTCTTC. The chain uses TRBV7-9 and TRBJ2-1, with 9 bases fitting TRBD2. V lost 5 bases, J lost 4 bases, and 6 bases stayed unmatched. In germline, CDR1 is SEHNR, CDR2 FQNEAQ (reference sequence). CDR3 size: 15 residues.

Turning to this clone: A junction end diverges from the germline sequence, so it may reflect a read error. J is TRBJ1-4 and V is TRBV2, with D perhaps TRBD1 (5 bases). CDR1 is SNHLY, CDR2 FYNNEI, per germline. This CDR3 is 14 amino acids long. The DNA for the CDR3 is TGTGCCAGCAGGGAAGAAGGGGAATGGGAAAAACTGTTTTTT. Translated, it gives CASREEGEWEKLFF.

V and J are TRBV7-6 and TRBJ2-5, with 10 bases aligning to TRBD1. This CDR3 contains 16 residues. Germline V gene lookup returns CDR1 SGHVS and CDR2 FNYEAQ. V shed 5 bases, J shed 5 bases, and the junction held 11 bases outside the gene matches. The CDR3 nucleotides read TGTGCCAGCAGCAACGCCGGGACAGGGGAGTGGGAGACCCAGTACTTC. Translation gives CASSNAGTGEWETQYF.

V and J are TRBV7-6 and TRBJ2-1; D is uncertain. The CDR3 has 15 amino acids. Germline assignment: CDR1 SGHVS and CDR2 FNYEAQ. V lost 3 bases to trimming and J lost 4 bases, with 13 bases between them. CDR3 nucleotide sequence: TGTGCCAGCAGCTTGGAGTTAGGGTTATACAATGAGCAGTTCTTC. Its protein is CASSLELGLYNEQFF. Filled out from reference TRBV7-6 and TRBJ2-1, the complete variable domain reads GAGVSQSPRYKVTKRGQDVALRCDPISGHVSLYWYRQALGQGPEFLTYFNYEAQQDKSGLPNDRFSAERPEGSISTLTIQRTEQRDSAMYRCASSLELGLYNEQFFGPGTRLTVL.

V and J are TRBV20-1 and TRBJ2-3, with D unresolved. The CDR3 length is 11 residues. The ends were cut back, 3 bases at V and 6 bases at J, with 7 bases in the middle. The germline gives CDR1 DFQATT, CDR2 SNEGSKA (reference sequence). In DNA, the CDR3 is TGCAGTGCTAGGGACCTCGATACGCAGTATTTT. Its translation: CSARDLDTQYF.

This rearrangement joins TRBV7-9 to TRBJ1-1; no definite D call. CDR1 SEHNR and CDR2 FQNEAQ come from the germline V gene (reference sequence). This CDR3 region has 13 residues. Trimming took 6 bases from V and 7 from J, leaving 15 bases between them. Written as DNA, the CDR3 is TGTGCCAGCAGTCAAAGGTTGGACGGTGAAGCTTTCTTT. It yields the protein CASSQRLDGEAFF.